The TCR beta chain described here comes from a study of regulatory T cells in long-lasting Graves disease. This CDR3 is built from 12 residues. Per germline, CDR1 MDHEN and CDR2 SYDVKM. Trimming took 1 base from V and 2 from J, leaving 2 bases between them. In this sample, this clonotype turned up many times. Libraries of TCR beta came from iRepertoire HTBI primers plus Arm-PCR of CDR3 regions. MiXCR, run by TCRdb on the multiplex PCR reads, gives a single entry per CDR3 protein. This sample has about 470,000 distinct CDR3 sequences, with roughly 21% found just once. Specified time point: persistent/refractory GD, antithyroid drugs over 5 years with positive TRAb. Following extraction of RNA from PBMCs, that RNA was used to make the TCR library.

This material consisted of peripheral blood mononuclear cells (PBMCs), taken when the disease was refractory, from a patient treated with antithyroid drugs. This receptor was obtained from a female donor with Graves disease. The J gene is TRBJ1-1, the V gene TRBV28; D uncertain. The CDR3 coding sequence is TGTGCCAGCAGTTTATTCAACACTGAAGCTTTCTTT. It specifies CASSLFNTEAFF.